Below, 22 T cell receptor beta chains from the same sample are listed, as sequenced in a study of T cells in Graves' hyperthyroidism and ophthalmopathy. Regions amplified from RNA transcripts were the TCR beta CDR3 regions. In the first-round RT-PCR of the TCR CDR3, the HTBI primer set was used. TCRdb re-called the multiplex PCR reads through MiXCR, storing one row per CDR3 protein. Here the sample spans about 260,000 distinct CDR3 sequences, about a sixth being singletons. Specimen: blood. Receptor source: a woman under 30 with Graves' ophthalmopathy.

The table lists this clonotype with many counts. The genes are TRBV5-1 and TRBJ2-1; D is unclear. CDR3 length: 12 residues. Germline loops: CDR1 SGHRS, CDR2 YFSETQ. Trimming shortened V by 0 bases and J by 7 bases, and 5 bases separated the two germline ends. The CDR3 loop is CASSLGWNEQFF. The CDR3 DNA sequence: TGCGCCAGCAGCTTGGGTTGGAATGAGCAGTTCTTC.

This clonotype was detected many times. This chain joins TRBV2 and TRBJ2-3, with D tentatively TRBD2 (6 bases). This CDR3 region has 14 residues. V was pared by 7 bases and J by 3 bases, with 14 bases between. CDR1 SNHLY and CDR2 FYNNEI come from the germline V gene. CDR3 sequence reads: CASNRWGETDTQYF. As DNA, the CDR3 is TGTGCCAGCAATCGTTGGGGGGAGACAGATACGCAGTATTTT.

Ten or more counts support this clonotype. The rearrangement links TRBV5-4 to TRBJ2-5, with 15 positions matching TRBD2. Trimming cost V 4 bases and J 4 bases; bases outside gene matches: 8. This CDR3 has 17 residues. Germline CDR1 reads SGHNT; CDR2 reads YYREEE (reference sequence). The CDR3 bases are TGTGCCAGCAGCCCTACCGGACTAGCGGGAGGGGGAGAGACCCAGTACTTC. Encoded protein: CASSPTGLAGGGETQYF.

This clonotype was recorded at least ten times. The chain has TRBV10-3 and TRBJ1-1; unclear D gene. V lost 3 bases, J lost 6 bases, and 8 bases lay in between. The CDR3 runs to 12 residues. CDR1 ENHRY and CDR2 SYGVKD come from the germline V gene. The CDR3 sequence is CAISDPGPEAFF. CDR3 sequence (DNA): TGTGCCATCAGTGACCCCGGGCCTGAAGCTTTCTTT.

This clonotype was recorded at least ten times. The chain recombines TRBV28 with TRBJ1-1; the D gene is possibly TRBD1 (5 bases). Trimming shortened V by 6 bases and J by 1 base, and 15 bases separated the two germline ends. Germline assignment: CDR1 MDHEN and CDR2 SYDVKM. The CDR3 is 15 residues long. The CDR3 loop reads CASSLPRTQNTEAFF. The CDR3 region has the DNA TGTGCCAGCAGCCTTCCACGGACACAGAACACTGAAGCTTTCTTT.

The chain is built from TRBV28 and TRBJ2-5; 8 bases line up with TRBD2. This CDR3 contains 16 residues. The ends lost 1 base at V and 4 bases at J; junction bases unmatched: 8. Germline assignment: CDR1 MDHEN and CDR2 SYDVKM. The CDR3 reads CASSLSGLAGVETQYF. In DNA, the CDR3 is TGTGCCAGCAGTTTATCCGGACTAGCAGGAGTAGAGACCCAGTACTTC.

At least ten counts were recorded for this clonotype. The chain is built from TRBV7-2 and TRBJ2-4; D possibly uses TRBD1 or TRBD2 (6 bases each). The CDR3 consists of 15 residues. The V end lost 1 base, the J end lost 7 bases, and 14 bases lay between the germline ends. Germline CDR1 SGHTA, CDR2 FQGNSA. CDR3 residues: CASSLGGGSGNIQYF. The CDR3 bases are TGTGCCAGCAGCTTAGGTGGGGGCAGCGGGAACATTCAGTACTTC.

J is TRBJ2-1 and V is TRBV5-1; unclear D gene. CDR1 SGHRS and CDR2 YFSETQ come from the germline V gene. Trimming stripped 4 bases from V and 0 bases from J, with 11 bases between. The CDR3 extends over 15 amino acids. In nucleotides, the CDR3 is TGCGCCAGCAGCCCCCGCAGGAGCTCCTACAATGAGCAGTTCTTC. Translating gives CASSPRRSSYNEQFF.

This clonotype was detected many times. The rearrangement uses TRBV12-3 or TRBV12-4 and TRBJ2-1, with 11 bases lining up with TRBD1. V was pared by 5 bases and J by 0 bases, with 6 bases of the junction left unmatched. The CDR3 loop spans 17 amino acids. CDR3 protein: CASSPGTGGSSYNEQFF. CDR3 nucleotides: TGTGCCAGCAGTCCAGGGACAGGGGGTAGCTCCTACAATGAGCAGTTCTTC.

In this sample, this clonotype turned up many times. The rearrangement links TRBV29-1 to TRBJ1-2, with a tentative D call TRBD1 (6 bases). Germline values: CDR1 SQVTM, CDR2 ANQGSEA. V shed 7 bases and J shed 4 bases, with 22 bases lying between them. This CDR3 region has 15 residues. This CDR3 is CSAQSVSGATYGYTF. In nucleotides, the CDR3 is TGCAGCGCCCAAAGCGTCTCAGGGGCGACCTATGGCTACACCTTC.

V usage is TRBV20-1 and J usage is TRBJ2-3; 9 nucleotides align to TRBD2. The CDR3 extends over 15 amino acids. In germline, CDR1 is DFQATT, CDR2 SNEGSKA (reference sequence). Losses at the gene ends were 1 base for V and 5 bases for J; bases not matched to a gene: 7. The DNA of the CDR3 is TGCAGTGCTAGAGGGCGGGAGGGCAGCGTAGATACGCAGTATTTT. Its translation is CSARGREGSVDTQYF.

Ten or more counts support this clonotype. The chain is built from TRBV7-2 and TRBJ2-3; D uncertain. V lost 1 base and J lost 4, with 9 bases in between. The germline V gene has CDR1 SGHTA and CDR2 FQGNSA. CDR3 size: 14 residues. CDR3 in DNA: TGTGCCAGCAGCTTAGGTGGTTATGCAGATACGCAGTATTTT. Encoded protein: CASSLGGYADTQYF.

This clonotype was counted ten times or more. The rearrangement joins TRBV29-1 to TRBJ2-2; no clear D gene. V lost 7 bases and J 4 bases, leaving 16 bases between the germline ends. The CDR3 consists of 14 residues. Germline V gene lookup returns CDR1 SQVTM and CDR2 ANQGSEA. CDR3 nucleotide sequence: TGCAGCGCAGGCCGCCCGTCGGGCACCGGGGAGCTGTTTTTT. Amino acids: CSAGRPSGTGELFF.

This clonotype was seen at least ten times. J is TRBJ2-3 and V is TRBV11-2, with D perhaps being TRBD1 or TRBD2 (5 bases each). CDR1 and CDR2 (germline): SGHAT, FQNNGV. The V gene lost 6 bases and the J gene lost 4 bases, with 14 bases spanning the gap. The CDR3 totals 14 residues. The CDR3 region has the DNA TGTGCCAGCAGTGAAGGGACGGACGCAGATACGCAGTATTTT. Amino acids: CASSEGTDADTQYF.

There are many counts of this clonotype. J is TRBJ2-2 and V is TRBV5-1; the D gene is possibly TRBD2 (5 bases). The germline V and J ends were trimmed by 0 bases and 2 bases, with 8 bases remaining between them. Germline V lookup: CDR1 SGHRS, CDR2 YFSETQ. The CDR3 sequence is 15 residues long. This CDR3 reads CASSLVRGNTGELFF. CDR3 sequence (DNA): TGCGCCAGCAGCTTGGTACGGGGAAACACCGGGGAGCTGTTTTTT. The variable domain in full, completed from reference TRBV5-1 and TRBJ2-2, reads KAGVTQTPRYLIKTRGQQVTLSCSPISGHRSVSWYQQTPGQGLQFLFEYFSETQRNKGNFPGRFSGRQFSNSRSEMNVSTLELGDSALYLCASSLVRGNTGELFFGEGSRLTVL.

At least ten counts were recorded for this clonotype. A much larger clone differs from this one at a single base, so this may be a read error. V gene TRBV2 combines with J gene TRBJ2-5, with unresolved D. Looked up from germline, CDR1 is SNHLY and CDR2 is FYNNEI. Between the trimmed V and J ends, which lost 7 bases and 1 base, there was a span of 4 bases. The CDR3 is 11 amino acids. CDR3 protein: CASNPQETQYF. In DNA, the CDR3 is TGTGCCAGCAACCCCCAAGAGACCCAGTACTTC.

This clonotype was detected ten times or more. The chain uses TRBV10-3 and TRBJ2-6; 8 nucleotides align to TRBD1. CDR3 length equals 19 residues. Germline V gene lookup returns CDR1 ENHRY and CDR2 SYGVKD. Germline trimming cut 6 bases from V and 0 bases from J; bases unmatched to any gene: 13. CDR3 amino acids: CAISGVGTGLISGANVLTF. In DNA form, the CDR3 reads TGTGCCATCAGCGGAGTGGGGACAGGCCTCATCTCTGGGGCCAACGTCCTGACTTTC.

The CDR3 nucleotides read TGCGCCAGCAGTGGAGACAGGGGGGAACTCAATGAGCAGTTCTTC. It encodes CASSGDRGELNEQFF. The rearrangement links TRBV10-2 to TRBJ2-1; TRBD1 aligns across 9 bases. Losses at the gene ends were 4 bases for V and 6 bases for J; bases not matched to a gene: 7. CDR1 WSHSY and CDR2 SAAADI come from the germline V gene. The length of the CDR3 is 15 residues.

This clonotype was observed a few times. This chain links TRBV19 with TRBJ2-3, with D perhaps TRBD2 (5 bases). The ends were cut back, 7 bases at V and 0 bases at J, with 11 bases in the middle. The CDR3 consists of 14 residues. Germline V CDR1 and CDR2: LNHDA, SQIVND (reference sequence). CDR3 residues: CASIGRGSTDTQYF. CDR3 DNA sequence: TGTGCCAGTATAGGCCGGGGAAGCACAGATACGCAGTATTTT.

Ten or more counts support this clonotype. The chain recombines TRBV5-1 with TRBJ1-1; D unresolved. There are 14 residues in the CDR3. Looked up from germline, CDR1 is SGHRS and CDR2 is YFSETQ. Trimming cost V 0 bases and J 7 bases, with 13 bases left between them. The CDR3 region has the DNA TGCGCCAGCAGCTTGGATGACGGACCGGTTGAAGCTTTCTTT. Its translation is CASSLDDGPVEAFF.

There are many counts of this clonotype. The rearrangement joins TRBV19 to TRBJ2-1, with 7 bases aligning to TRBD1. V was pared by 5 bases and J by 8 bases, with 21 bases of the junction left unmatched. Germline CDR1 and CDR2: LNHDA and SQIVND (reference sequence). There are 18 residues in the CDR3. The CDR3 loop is CASSFHPLTGFNLDEQFF. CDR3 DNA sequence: TGTGCCAGTAGTTTCCACCCCTTGACAGGGTTTAATCTGGATGAGCAGTTCTTC.

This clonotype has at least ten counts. The chain's CDR3 is CASSLDRSSYNEQFF. DNA for the CDR3: TGTGCCAGCAGCCTGGACAGGAGCTCCTACAATGAGCAGTTCTTC. The chain carries TRBV2 and TRBJ2-1; 7 positions match TRBD1. There are 15 residues in the CDR3. Germline CDR1 SNHLY, CDR2 FYNNEI. J gave up 0 bases and V 6 bases, and 5 bases lay outside the gene matches.